One and the same sample provided the 14 T cell receptor beta chains below, sequenced in a study of early T cells in non-severe SARS-CoV-2 infection. TCRdb re-called the 5' RACE reads with MiXCR, one entry per CDR3 protein. The repertoire holds under 95,000 distinct CDR3 sequences, with 14% to 15% as singletons. Sequenced material: whole blood. Receptors originate from an adult who was a healthcare worker with PCR-confirmed SARS-CoV-2 infection or an uninfected control (not recorded which).

The V gene is TRBV7-9, the J gene TRBJ1-1; the D is unclear. Germline CDR1 SEHNR, CDR2 FQNEAQ (reference sequence). V was clipped by 2 bases and J by 5 bases, with 15 bases between them. The CDR3 has 15 residues. CDR3 sequence reads: CASSLRPGRPTEAFF. The CDR3 DNA follows: TGTGCCAGCAGCTTAAGACCAGGACGCCCTACTGAAGCTTTCTTT.

This clonotype was recorded a few times. The gene calls are TRBV20-1 and TRBJ2-3, with D possibly matching TRBD1 (5 bases). Germline V lookup: CDR1 DFQATT, CDR2 SNEGSKA (reference sequence). V was cut by 0 bases and J by 2 bases, with 15 bases left in between. CDR3 length equals 16 residues. CDR3 coding DNA: TGCAGTGCTAGAGATCTAAGGGGTTCCGCCACAGATACGCAGTATTTT. This sequence encodes CSARDLRGSATDTQYF.

This clonotype has a handful of counts. V and J are TRBV28 and TRBJ1-5; no clear D gene. The V and J ends lost 8 bases and 1 base respectively, with 6 bases between them. The CDR3 contains 12 residues. Germline CDR1 and CDR2: MDHEN and SYDVKM. The CDR3: CASRQSNQPQHF. The CDR3 DNA follows: TGTGCCAGCCGGCAGAGCAATCAGCCCCAGCATTTT.

In this sample, this clonotype turned up a few times. V and J are TRBV11-2 and TRBJ2-2, with 7 bases matching TRBD1. The V gene's germline CDR1 is SGHAT and CDR2 FQNNGV. J lost 3 bases, V lost 5 bases, and 0 bases had no gene match. CDR3 length: 13 residues. As DNA, the CDR3 is TGTGCCAGCAGCCAGGGGGACACCGGGGAGCTGTTTTTT. Its translation: CASSQGDTGELFF.

This clonotype was observed once. V is TRBV7-8 and J is TRBJ2-1; D unresolved. CDR1 is SGHVS, CDR2 FQNEAQ, per germline. V lost 4 bases, J lost 6 bases, and 10 bases lay in between. CDR3 length equals 13 residues. The CDR3 DNA is TGTGCCAGCAGCTATTTAAGCGCCAATGAGCAGTTCTTC. This codes for CASSYLSANEQFF.

This rearrangement joins TRBV27 to TRBJ2-1; no clear D gene. V shed 2 bases and J shed 6 bases, with 8 bases lying between them. The CDR3 runs to 13 residues. The germline gives CDR1 MNHEY, CDR2 SMNVEV (reference sequence). CDR3 sequence reads: CASSLGLTNEQFF. CDR3 in DNA: TGTGCCAGCAGTTTAGGCCTTACCAATGAGCAGTTCTTC.

CDR3 sequence: CAWSVGNTIYF. CDR3 DNA sequence: TGTGCCTGGAGTGTGGGAAACACCATATATTTT. The V and J genes are TRBV30 and TRBJ1-3; D unclear. The CDR3 length is 11 residues. Germline lookup yields CDR1 GTSNPN and CDR2 SVGIG (reference sequence). The germline V and J ends were trimmed by 0 bases and 4 bases, with 1 base remaining between them.

This rearrangement joins TRBV5-1 to TRBJ2-1; 9 bases map to TRBD1. Germline loops: CDR1 SGHRS, CDR2 YFSETQ. The V gene end was trimmed by 5 bases and the J gene end by 6 bases; junction bases not matched to a gene: 6. The CDR3 is made up of 14 amino acids. The CDR3 region is CASSHTTGGNEQFF. CDR3 DNA: TGCGCCAGCAGTCATACGACAGGGGGCAATGAGCAGTTCTTC.

This clonotype was found a few times. V and J are TRBV28 and TRBJ1-1, with no clear D. CDR1 and CDR2 (germline): MDHEN, SYDVKM. The CDR3 sequence is 13 residues long. Between the trimmed V and J ends, which lost 8 bases and 2 bases, there was a span of 12 bases. The CDR3: CASRGVKNTEAFF. The CDR3 DNA reads as TGTGCCAGCCGCGGGGTCAAAAACACTGAAGCTTTCTTT.

The chain is built from TRBV29-1 and TRBJ2-7; 8 bases line up with TRBD1. Germline V gene sequence: CDR1 SQVTM, CDR2 ANQGSEA. After removal of 7 bases from V and 6 bases from J, the junction contained 14 bases not matched to a gene. The CDR3 runs to 14 residues. DNA for the CDR3: TGCAGCGCCATTCGGACAGGGAAAGGTCGCGAGCAGTACTTC. It is translated as CSAIRTGKGREQYF.

The sample holds many counts of this clonotype. The CDR3 region has the DNA TGTGCCAGCAGTTACTCCGTTTTCAGGGGGTCTGGGGATGAGCAGTTCTTC. Its translation: CASSYSVFRGSGDEQFF. The chain combines TRBV6-5 with TRBJ2-1, with TRBD1 matching 7 bases. Germline V gives CDR1 MNHEY, CDR2 SVGAGI. The J segment lost 8 bases and the V segment lost 0 bases, leaving 13 bases of the junction unmatched. This CDR3 is 17 amino acids long.

The chain is built from TRBV19 and TRBJ1-1; no clear D. The V end was cut by 6 bases, the J end by 2 bases, with 10 bases between. The V gene's germline CDR1 is LNHDA and CDR2 SQIVND (reference sequence). This CDR3 is built from 13 residues. CDR3 residues: CASRVDVNTEAFF. Written as DNA, the CDR3 is TGTGCCAGTAGAGTCGATGTTAACACTGAAGCTTTCTTT.

This clonotype has ten or more counts. The V gene is TRBV2, the J gene TRBJ2-5, with D hard to call. Trimming took off 3 bases at V and 1 base at J, with 6 bases between the two ends. The CDR3 runs 13 residues. Germline CDR1 and CDR2: SNHLY and FYNNEI. The CDR3 region is CASSDLAQETQYF. The CDR3 bases are TGTGCCAGCAGTGATTTGGCCCAAGAGACCCAGTACTTC.

The table lists this clonotype with many counts. V and J are TRBV7-3 and TRBJ2-2; D is possibly TRBD1 (5 bases). Trimming pared 3 bases from V and 1 base from J, leaving 9 bases between. CDR3 size: 15 residues. Germline V lookup: CDR1 SGHTA, CDR2 FQGTGA. The CDR3 DNA is TGTGCCAGCAGCTTCGGCCAGGGGAACACCGGGGAGCTGTTTTTT. This gives the protein CASSFGQGNTGELFF.